This T cell receptor (beta chain) derives from a study of somatic mutations in cytotoxic T cells in rheumatoid arthritis. Study-wide results and limits: Rheumatoid arthritis patients showed slight TRBV07 underrepresentation, unadjusted for multiple comparisons.

Notes on this clone: Its specificity is not known.

The germline CDR1 and CDR2 sequences are SEHNR and FQNEAQ (reference sequence). With 1 base removed from V and 7 bases from J, the gap between germline ends came to 14 bases. The CDR3 has 14 amino acids. Repertoires were generated with immunoSEQ multiplex PCR, while TCRdb's copy carries only in-frame clones and drops some. The sample shows about 19,000 clones, more than 65% of them seen only once. This chain uses TRBV7-9 with TRBJ2-7; no reliable D call. This sequence originates from a woman in her 50s in good health. Sample: CD8+ T cells sorted from blood. CDR3 sequence: CASSLGGSLEEQYF. DNA for the CDR3: TGTGCCAGCAGCTTAGGAGGCAGCTTGGAGGAGCAGTACTTC.